Below are 2 T cell receptor beta chains sequenced from a single sample in a study of cytomegalovirus exposure and HLA in healthy donors. PCR was performed using 60 Vbeta and 13 Jbeta primers. Data came from immunoSEQ multiplex PCR; TCRdb stores just in-frame clones and leaves some out. The sample carries 150,000 to 200,000 clones, approximately 88% recorded once. Sequencing was carried out using PBMCs. The receptor set was obtained from a boy younger than 10 in good health and CMV-seronegative.

The chain uses TRBV5-4 and TRBJ2-1; D ambiguous. The V end lost 3 bases, the J end lost 7 bases, and 20 bases lay between the germline ends. There are 16 residues in the CDR3. Germline CDR1 reads SGHNT; CDR2 reads YYREEE (reference sequence). CDR3 region: CASSSRSNLPFNEQFF. The CDR3 DNA is TGTGCCAGCAGCTCTCGATCAAACCTACCTTTTAATGAGCAGTTCTTC.

The V gene is TRBV13, the J gene TRBJ2-5; 8 nucleotides line up with TRBD2. The CDR3 covers 16 residues. Germline V gives CDR1 PRHDT, CDR2 FYEKMQ (reference sequence). Losses at the gene ends were 4 bases for V and 2 bases for J; bases not matched to a gene: 9. The CDR3 DNA reads as TGTGCCAGCAGCTCGACTGGGGAGCGGGGGCAAGAGACCCAGTACTTC. Its protein is CASSSTGERGQETQYF.